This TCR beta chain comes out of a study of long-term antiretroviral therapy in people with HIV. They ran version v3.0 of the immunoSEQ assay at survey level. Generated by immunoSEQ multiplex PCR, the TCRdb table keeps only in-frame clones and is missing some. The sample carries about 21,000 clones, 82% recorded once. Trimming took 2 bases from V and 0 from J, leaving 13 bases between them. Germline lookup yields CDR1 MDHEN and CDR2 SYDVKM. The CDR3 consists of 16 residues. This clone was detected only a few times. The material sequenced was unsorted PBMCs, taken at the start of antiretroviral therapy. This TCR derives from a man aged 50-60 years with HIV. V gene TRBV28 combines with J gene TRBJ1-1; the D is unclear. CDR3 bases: TGTGCCAGCAGTTTACCCAAACACTCCATGAACACTGAAGCTTTCTTT. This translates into CASSLPKHSMNTEAFF. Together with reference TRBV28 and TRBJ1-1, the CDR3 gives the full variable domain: DVKVTQSSRYLVKRTGEKVFLECVQDMDHENMFWYRQDPGLGLRLIYFSYDVKMKEKGDIPEGYSVSREKKERFSLILESASTNQTSMYLCASSLPKHSMNTEAFFGQGTRLTVV.